The rows below give T cell receptor beta chains drawn from one sample of a study of T cells in localized non-small cell lung cancer. Sequenced by immunoSEQ multiplex PCR; TCRdb stores in-frame clones only, minus some. The repertoire holds around 21,000 clones, with around nine tenths as singletons. Material: peripheral blood, obtained before any cancer treatment. The source is a male donor aged 60 or older with stage I squamous cell lung carcinoma. Both conserved end residues are part of each CDR3. The D gene is left open where the match is weak. The size entry is marked missing in some rows and otherwise reads once, few, many or a size class.

NA,NA,TRBV6-5,TRBJ2-7,CASSSTTTGQKEYF,TGTGCCAGCAGTTCCACTACTACAGGTCAAAAGGAGTACTTC
NA,NA,TRBV10-3,TRBJ1-1,CAIMIGVGTEAFF,TGTGCCATCATGATCGGGGTGGGGACTGAAGCTTTCTTT
NA,few,TRBV2,TRBJ2-2,CASSGFGTINTGELFF,TGTGCCAGCAGTGGATTCGGAACGATTAACACCGGGGAGCTGTTTTTT
TRBD2,NA,TRBV11-3,TRBJ2-1,CASSLGGGSSYNEQFF,TGTGCCAGCAGCTTAGGCGGGGGGAGCTCCTACAATGAGCAGTTCTTC
TRBD1,NA,TRBV25-1,TRBJ1-2,CASSEWTGAMDYTF,TGTGCCAGCAGTGAATGGACAGGTGCAATGGACTACACCTTC
NA,NA,TRBV19,TRBJ1-2,CASSTQQPNYGYTF,TGTGCCAGTAGTACACAACAGCCTAACTATGGCTACACCTTC
TRBD1,NA,TRBV5-5,TRBJ1-3,CASSRNPGQRYSGNTIYF,TGTGCCAGCAGCAGAAACCCGGGACAGCGATACTCTGGAAACACCATATATTTT
NA,once,TRBV28,TRBJ1-6,CASSYRRPNSPLHF,TGTGCCAGCAGTTACAGGAGACCAAATTCACCCCTCCACTTT
NA,NA,TRBV7-2,TRBJ2-1,CASSTSDGSSYNEQFF,TGTGCCAGCAGCACCTCAGACGGTAGCTCCTACAATGAGCAGTTCTTC
TRBD1,NA,TRBV5-1,TRBJ1-1,CASSQGDRGPIFRRGAEAFF,TGCGCCAGCAGCCAAGGGGACAGGGGGCCGATATTCCGTCGTGGGGCTGAAGCTTTCTTT
NA,NA,TRBV21-1,TRBJ2-4,CASSKRGGRGNIQYF,TGTGCCAGCAGCAAAAGGGGGGGAAGGGGGAACATTCAGTACTTC
TRBD2,NA,TRBV6-1,TRBJ2-7,CASSEAVAGDLGTYEQYF,TGTGCCAGCAGTGAGGCAGTAGCGGGGGACCTTGGGACCTACGAGCAGTACTTC
NA,NA,TRBV29-1,TRBJ1-1,CSVNDGRSTEAFF,TGCAGCGTCAATGACGGCAGGTCCACTGAAGCTTTCTTT
TRBD1,NA,TRBV9,TRBJ1-3,CASSADRAVNTIYF,TGTGCCAGCAGTGCAGACAGGGCAGTAAACACCATATATTTT
NA,NA,TRBV14,TRBJ2-7,CASSQETEQYF,TGTGCCAGCAGCCAAGAAACCGAGCAGTACTTC
NA,few,TRBV30,TRBJ1-1,CAWSGGRVRANTEAFF,TGTGCCTGGAGTGGGGGGCGGGTGCGGGCGAACACTGAAGCTTTCTTT
NA,NA,TRBV10-3,TRBJ1-4,CAISGTPSGEKLFF,TGTGCCATCAGTGGGACACCCAGTGGGGAAAAACTGTTTTTT
TRBD1,NA,TRBV5-1,TRBJ1-1,CASSPTPGTGNTEAFF,TGCGCCAGCAGCCCTACCCCCGGGACAGGGAACACTGAAGCTTTCTTT
NA,once,TRBV23-1,TRBJ1-6,CASSQSIASSPLHF,TGCGCCAGCAGTCAATCTATAGCTTCTTCACCCCTCCACTTT
NA,NA,TRBV11-2,TRBJ2-2,CASSLGQWNTGELFF,TGTGCCAGCAGCTTAGGACAGTGGAACACCGGGGAGCTGTTTTTT
NA,NA,TRBV4-1,TRBJ2-5,CASSQGQGRQETQYF,TGCGCCAGCAGCCAAGGTCAGGGGCGGCAAGAGACCCAGTACTTC
NA,NA,TRBV6-1,TRBJ2-5,CASRRDRQPKETQYF,TGTGCCAGCAGGAGAGATCGACAGCCAAAAGAGACCCAGTACTTC
TRBD1,NA,TRBV19,TRBJ1-2,CASSHKGQIYGYTF,TGTGCCAGTAGCCATAAGGGACAGATCTATGGCTACACCTTC
NA,NA,TRBV18,TRBJ1-1,CASSPSGNTEAFF,TGTGCCAGCTCACCGAGCGGGAACACTGAAGCTTTCTTT
NA,NA,TRBV7-8,TRBJ1-5,CASSLRDSNQPQHF,TGTGCCAGCAGCTTAAGGGACAGCAATCAGCCCCAGCATTTT
NA,NA,TRBV14,TRBJ2-3,CASSQEYDRTTPDTQYF,TGTGCCAGCAGCCAAGAGTATGACAGGACTACCCCAGATACGCAGTATTTT
NA,NA,TRBV18,TRBJ1-1,CASSPRTDRSTEAFF,TGTGCCAGCTCACCACGGACGGACCGGTCCACTGAAGCTTTCTTT
TRBD1,NA,TRBV18,TRBJ1-4,CASSPGIQGAATNEKLFF,TGTGCCAGCTCACCAGGGATACAGGGGGCGGCGACTAATGAAAAACTGTTTTTT
NA,NA,TRBV4-2,TRBJ1-1,CASSHRSGSPNTEAFF,TGTGCCAGCAGCCACAGAAGTGGGAGTCCGAACACTGAAGCTTTCTTT
NA,once,TRBV27,TRBJ1-5,CASSLWQGQPQHF,TGTGCCAGCAGTTTATGGCAGGGACAGCCCCAGCATTTT
NA,NA,TRBV29-1,TRBJ1-4,CSVDLGRSEKLFF,TGCAGCGTTGATTTGGGACGGAGTGAAAAACTGTTTTTT
NA,once,TRBV11-3,TRBJ2-3,CASSFSSVADTQYF,TGTGCCAGCAGCTTTAGTTCTGTAGCAGATACGCAGTATTTT
NA,NA,TRBV9,TRBJ1-4,CASGDNLATNEKLFF,TGTGCCAGCGGGGACAACCTTGCAACTAATGAAAAACTGTTTTTT
TRBD2,once,TRBV5-4,TRBJ2-1,CASSREGTSGLDEQFF,TGTGCCAGCAGCAGGGAGGGGACTAGCGGACTCGATGAGCAGTTCTTC
TRBD1,NA,TRBV19,TRBJ1-2,CASSIEQGASGYTF,TGTGCCAGTAGTATCGAACAGGGGGCAAGTGGCTACACCTTC
NA,NA,TRBV7-2,TRBJ1-5,CASSLRGGKGSNQPQHF,TGTGCCAGCAGCTTACGGGGGGGGAAGGGTAGCAATCAGCCCCAGCATTTT
NA,NA,TRBV25-1,TRBJ2-3,CASIKGAGTDTQYF,TGTGCCAGCATTAAAGGCGCGGGCACAGATACGCAGTATTTT
NA,NA,TRBV5-5,TRBJ1-1,CASSLGRSRGGTEAFF,TGTGCCAGCAGCTTGGGGAGGTCCCGGGGTGGCACTGAAGCTTTCTTT
NA,once,TRBV6-1,TRBJ1-1,CASSEIRGDTEAFF,TGTGCCAGCAGTGAAATTAGGGGGGACACTGAAGCTTTCTTT
TRBD1,once,TRBV7-3,TRBJ2-5,CASSLTGTGQETQYF,TGTGCCAGCAGCCTAACCGGGACAGGGCAAGAGACCCAGTACTTC
TRBD2,NA,TRBV10-1,TRBJ2-1,CARLAGDNEQFF,TGCGCCAGACTAGCGGGGGATAATGAGCAGTTCTTC
NA,NA,TRBV28,TRBJ1-4,CASSLYLGTSNEKLFF,TGTGCCAGCAGTTTATATTTGGGGACCTCTAATGAAAAACTGTTTTTT
TRBD1,NA,TRBV6-1,TRBJ1-1,CANRGLGNTEAFF,TGTGCCAACAGGGGTCTCGGGAACACTGAAGCTTTCTTT
NA,NA,TRBV18,TRBJ1-1,CASSPGPTEAFF,TGTGCCAGCTCACCCGGCCCCACTGAAGCTTTCTTT
NA,NA,TRBV5-1,TRBJ1-1,CASSLGAPGPWDFTEAFF,TGCGCCAGCAGCTTGGGTGCTCCGGGACCTTGGGACTTCACTGAAGCTTTCTTT
NA,NA,TRBV5-6,TRBJ1-1,CASSSRAGWTEAFF,TGTGCCAGCAGCTCCAGGGCGGGGTGGACTGAAGCTTTCTTT
TRBD1,NA,TRBV7-3,TRBJ2-7,CASSFGQGGEQYF,TGTGCCAGCAGCTTCGGACAGGGAGGCGAGCAGTACTTC
TRBD1,few,TRBV9,TRBJ1-1,CASSVGTGGSQINTEAFF,TGTGCCAGCAGCGTAGGGACAGGGGGCTCCCAGATAAACACTGAAGCTTTCTTT
TRBD1,once,TRBV7-2,TRBJ1-1,CASSPRGGGSEAFF,TGTGCCAGCAGCCCCCGAGGAGGGGGCTCTGAAGCTTTCTTT
NA,NA,TRBV5-6,TRBJ1-2,CASSLIDSYIYGYTF,TGTGCCAGCAGCTTAATCGACAGCTACATCTATGGCTACACCTTC
NA,NA,TRBV9,TRBJ2-5,CASSVGLAMGQETQYF,TGTGCCAGCAGCGTAGGGCTAGCGATGGGCCAAGAGACCCAGTACTTC
NA,NA,TRBV4-1,TRBJ1-5,CASSQVSQGSNQPQHF,TGCGCCAGCAGCCAAGTCTCGCAGGGTAGCAATCAGCCCCAGCATTTT
NA,NA,TRBV2,TRBJ1-2,CASSKMKGQTNYGYTF,TGTGCCAGCTCAAAAATGAAGGGTCAGACAAACTATGGCTACACCTTC
NA,NA,TRBV27,TRBJ2-2,CASRWSGANTGELFF,TGTGCCAGCAGATGGAGCGGAGCGAACACCGGGGAGCTGTTTTTT
TRBD1,NA,TRBV19,TRBJ2-5,CASKRAGGSNQETQYF,TGTGCCAGTAAGAGGGCAGGGGGCTCTAACCAAGAGACCCAGTACTTC
NA,few,TRBV7-9,TRBJ2-7,CASSFSLNEQYF,TGTGCCAGCAGCTTTTCACTCAACGAGCAGTACTTC
NA,NA,TRBV5-6,TRBJ2-7,CASSLGSAIRLYEQYF,TGTGCCAGCAGCTTGGGGTCGGCCATTAGGTTATACGAGCAGTACTTC
NA,NA,TRBV19,TRBJ2-5,CASSISPGKETQYF,TGTGCCAGTAGTATAAGCCCAGGGAAAGAGACCCAGTACTTC
NA,NA,TRBV9,TRBJ1-4,CASSASGNNEKLFF,TGTGCCAGCAGCGCGTCTGGGAACAATGAAAAACTGTTTTTT